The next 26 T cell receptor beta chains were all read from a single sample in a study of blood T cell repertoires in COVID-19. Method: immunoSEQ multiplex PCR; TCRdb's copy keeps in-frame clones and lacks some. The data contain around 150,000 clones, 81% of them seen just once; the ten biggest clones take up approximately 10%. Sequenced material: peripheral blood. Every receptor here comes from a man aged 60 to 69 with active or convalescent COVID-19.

CDR3 sequence reads: CASKGRTGGGETQYF. The CDR3 nucleotides read TGTGCCAGCAAAGGCAGGACAGGGGGTGGGGAGACCCAGTACTTC. The rearrangement joins TRBV2 to TRBJ2-5; 10 positions match TRBD1. The germline CDR1 and CDR2 sequences are SNHLY and FYNNEI. The J segment lost 5 bases and the V segment lost 7 bases, leaving 10 bases of the junction unmatched. The CDR3 sequence is 15 residues long.

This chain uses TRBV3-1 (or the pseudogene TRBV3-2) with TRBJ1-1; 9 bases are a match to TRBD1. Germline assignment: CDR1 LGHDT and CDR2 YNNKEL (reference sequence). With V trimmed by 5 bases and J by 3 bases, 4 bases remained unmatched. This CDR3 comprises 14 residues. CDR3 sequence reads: CASSGDRVHTEAFF. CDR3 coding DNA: TGTGCCAGCAGCGGGGACAGGGTGCACACTGAAGCTTTCTTT.

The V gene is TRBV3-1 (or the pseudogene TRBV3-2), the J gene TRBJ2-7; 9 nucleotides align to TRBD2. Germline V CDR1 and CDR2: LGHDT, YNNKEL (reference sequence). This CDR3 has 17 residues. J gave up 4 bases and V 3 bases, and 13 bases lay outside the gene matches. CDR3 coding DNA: TGTGCCAGCAGCCAGACACGTAGCGGGGGACACGTATACGAGCAGTACTTC. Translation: CASSQTRSGGHVYEQYF.

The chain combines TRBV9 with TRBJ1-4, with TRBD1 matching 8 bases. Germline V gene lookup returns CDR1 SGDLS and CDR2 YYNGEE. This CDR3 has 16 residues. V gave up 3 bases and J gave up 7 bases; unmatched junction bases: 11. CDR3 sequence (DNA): TGTGCCAGCAGCGCGGGACAGGAGCTCTCGAGTGAAAAACTGTTTTTT. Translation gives CASSAGQELSSEKLFF.

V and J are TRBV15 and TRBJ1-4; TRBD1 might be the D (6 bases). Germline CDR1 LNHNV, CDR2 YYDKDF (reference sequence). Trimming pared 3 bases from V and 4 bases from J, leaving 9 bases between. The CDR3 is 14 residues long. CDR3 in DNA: TGTGCCACCAGCAGGTACAGGGATAATGAAAAACTGTTTTTT. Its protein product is CATSRYRDNEKLFF.

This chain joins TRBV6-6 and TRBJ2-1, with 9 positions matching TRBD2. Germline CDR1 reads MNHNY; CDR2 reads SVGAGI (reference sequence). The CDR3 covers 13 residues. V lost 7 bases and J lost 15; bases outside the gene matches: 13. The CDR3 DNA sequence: TGTGCCAGCACAATAGCGGGAGATGGTGGTCGGTTCTTC. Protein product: CASTIAGDGGRFF.

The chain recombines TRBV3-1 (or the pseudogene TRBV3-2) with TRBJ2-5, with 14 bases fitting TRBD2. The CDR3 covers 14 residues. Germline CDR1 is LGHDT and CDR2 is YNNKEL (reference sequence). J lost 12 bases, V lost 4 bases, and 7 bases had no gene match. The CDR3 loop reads CASSPGTSGSGEYF. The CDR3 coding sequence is TGTGCCAGCAGCCCTGGGACTAGCGGGAGTGGAGAGTACTTC.

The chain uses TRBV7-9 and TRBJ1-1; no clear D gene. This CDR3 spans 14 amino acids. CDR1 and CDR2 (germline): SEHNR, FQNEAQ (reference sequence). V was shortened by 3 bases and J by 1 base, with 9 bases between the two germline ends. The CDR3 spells CASSFSSSNTEAFF. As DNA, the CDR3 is TGTGCCAGCAGCTTTTCGTCCTCGAACACTGAAGCTTTCTTT.

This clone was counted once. The CDR3 DNA reads as TGTGCCAGCAGGAGACAGGACCCTGAAGCTTTCTTT. Amino acids: CASRRQDPEAFF. This sequence joins TRBV6-1 and TRBJ1-1, with D possibly being TRBD1 (6 bases). This CDR3 is built from 12 residues. CDR1 and CDR2 (germline): MNHNS, SASEGT. The germline V and J ends were trimmed by 6 bases and 6 bases, with 11 bases remaining between them.

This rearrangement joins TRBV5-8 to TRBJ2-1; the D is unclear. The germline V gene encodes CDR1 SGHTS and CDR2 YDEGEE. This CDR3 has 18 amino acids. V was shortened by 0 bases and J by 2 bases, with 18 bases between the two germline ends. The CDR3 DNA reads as TGTGCCAGCAGCTTGGTTTTTTCTGGCAGGAATACCTACAATGAGCAGTTCTTC. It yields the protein CASSLVFSGRNTYNEQFF.

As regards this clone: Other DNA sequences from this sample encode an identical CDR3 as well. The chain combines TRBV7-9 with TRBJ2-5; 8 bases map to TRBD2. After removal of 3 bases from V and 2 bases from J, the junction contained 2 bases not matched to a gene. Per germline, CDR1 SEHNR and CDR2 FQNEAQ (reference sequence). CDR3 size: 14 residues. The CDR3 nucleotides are TGTGCCAGCAGCTTGGCTAGCGGGCAAGAGACCCAGTACTTC. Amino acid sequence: CASSLASGQETQYF.

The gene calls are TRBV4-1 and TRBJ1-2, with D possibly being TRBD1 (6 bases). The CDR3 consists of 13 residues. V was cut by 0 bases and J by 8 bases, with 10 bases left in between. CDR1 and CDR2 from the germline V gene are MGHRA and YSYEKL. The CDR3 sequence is CASSQDQGSGYTF. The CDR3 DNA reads TGCGCCAGCAGCCAAGATCAGGGGTCCGGCTACACCTTC.

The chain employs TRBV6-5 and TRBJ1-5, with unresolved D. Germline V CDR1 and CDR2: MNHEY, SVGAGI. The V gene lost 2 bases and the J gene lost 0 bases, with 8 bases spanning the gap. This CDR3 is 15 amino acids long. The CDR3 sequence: CASSYSSGSNQPQHF. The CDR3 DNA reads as TGTGCCAGCAGTTACAGCTCGGGTAGCAATCAGCCCCAGCATTTT.

The CDR3 DNA reads as TGTGCCAGCAGTCACAGGGGGCTCCTTAATGAAAAACTGTTTTTT. This translates into CASSHRGLLNEKLFF. The chain joins TRBV2 to TRBJ1-4; 9 bases fit TRBD1. The V gene's germline CDR1 is SNHLY and CDR2 FYNNEI. The CDR3 is 15 residues long. The trim removed 5 bases at V and 4 bases at J, leaving 5 bases unmatched. The full variable domain, with the rest looked up from reference TRBV2 and TRBJ1-4, is EPEVTQTPSHQVTQMGQEVILRCVPISNHLYFYWYRQILGQKVEFLVSFYNNEISEKSEIFDDQFSVERPDGSNFTLKIRSTKLEDSAMYFCASSHRGLLNEKLFFGSGTQLSVL.

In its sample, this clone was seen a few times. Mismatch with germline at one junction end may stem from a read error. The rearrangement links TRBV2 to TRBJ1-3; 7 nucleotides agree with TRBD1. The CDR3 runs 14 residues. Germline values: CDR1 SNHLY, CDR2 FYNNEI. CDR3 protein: CASGDRVSGNTIYF. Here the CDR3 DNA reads TGTGCCAGCGGTGACAGGGTCTCTGGAAACACCATATATTTT.

As DNA, the CDR3 is TGTGCCAGTAGTCTCCCTCGGGGATCTGGGGCCAACGTCCTGACTTTC. It yields the protein CASSLPRGSGANVLTF. The rearrangement uses TRBV19 and TRBJ2-6, with D possibly matching TRBD2 (5 bases). V dropped 5 bases and J dropped 1 base, with 12 bases sitting between them. CDR1 and CDR2 (germline): LNHDA, SQIVND (reference sequence). The CDR3 runs 16 residues. Drawing the rest from reference TRBV19 and TRBJ2-6, the complete variable domain is DGGITQSPKYLFRKEGQNVTLSCEQNLNHDAMYWYRQDPGQGLRLIYYSQIVNDFQKGDIAEGYSVSREKKESFPLTVTSAQKNPTAFYLCASSLPRGSGANVLTFGAGSRLTVL.

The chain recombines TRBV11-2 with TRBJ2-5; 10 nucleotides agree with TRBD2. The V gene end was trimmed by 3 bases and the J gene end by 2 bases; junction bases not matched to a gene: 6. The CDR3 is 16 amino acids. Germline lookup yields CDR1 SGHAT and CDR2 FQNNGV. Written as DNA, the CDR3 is TGTGCCAGCAGCTTTAGGCTAGCGGGGGCTCAAGAGACCCAGTACTTC. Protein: CASSFRLAGAQETQYF.

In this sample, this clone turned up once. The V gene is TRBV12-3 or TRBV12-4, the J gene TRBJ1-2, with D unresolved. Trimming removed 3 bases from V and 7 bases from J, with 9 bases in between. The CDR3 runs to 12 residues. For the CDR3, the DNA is TGTGCCAGCAGTTTGGTGCGGGGTGGCTACACCTTC. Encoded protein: CASSLVRGGYTF.

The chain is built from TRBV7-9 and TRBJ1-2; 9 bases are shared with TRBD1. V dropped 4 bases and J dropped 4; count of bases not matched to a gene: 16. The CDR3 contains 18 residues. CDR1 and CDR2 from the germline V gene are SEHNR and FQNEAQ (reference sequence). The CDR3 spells CASSSPSRGTGRGYGYTF. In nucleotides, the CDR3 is TGTGCCAGCAGCTCGCCCTCGAGAGGGACAGGGAGAGGCTATGGCTACACCTTC.

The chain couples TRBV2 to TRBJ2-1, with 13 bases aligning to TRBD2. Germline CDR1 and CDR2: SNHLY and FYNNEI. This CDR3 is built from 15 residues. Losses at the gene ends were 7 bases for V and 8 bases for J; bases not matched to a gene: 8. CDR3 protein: CASTGLAGVSYEQFF. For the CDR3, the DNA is TGTGCCAGCACCGGACTAGCGGGAGTTAGTTATGAGCAGTTCTTC.

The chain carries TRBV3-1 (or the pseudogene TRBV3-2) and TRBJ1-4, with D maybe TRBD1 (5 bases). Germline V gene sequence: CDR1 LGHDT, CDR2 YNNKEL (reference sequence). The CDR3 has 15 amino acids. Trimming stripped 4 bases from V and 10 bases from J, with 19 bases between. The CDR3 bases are TGTGCCAGCAGCCTCACCCCCGGAGGGGCAGGAAAACTGTTTTTT. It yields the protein CASSLTPGGAGKLFF.

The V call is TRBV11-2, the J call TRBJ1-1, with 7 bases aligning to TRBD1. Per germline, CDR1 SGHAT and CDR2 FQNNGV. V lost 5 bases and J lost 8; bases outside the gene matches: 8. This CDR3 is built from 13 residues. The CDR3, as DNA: TGTGCCAGCAGCGTCACGGGCAGGGGGGAAGCTTTCTTT. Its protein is CASSVTGRGEAFF. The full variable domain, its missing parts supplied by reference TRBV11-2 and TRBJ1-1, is EAGVAQSPRYKIIEKRQSVAFWCNPISGHATLYWYQQILGQGPKLLIQFQNNGVVDDSQLPKDRFSAERLKGVDSTLKIQPAKLEDSAVYLCASSVTGRGEAFFGQGTRLTVV.

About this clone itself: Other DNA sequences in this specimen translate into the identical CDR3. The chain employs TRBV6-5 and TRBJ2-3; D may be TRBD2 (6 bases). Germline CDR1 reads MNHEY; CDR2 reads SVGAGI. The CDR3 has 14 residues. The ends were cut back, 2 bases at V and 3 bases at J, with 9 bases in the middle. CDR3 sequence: CASSYSGGTDTQYF. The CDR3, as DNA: TGTGCCAGCAGTTACAGTGGGGGGACAGATACGCAGTATTTT.

This CDR3 reads CASSSSSGTVEKLFF. CDR3 DNA sequence: TGTGCCAGTAGTTCCTCTTCCGGGACAGTCGAAAAACTGTTTTTT. The chain uses TRBV19 and TRBJ1-4; 7 bases fit TRBD1. The CDR3 is 15 amino acids. The V gene end was trimmed by 5 bases and the J gene end by 8 bases; junction bases not matched to a gene: 11. The V gene's germline CDR1 is LNHDA and CDR2 SQIVND (reference sequence).

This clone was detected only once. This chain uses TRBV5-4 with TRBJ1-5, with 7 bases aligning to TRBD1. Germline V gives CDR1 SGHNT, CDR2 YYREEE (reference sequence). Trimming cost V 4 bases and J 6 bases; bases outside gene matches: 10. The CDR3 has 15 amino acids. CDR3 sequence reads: CASSTGTEFGQPQHF. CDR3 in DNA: TGTGCCAGCAGCACCGGGACAGAGTTCGGTCAGCCCCAGCATTTT.

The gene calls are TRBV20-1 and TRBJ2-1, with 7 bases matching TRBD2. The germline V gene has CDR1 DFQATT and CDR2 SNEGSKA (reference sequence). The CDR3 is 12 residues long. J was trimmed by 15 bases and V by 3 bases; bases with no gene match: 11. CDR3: CSASSSGNSLFF. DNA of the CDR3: TGCAGTGCTAGTTCCAGCGGGAACTCCCTGTTCTTC.